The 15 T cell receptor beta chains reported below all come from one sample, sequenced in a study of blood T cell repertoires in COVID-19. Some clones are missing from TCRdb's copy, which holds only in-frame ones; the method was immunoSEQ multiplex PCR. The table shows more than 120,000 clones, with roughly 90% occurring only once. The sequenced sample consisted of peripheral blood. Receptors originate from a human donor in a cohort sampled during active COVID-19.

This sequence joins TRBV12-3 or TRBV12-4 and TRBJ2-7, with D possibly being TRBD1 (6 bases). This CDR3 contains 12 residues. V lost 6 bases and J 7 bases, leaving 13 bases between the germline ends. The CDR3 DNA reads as TGTGCCAGCAGCCCAGGGGTGAGGGAGCAGTACTTC. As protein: CASSPGVREQYF.

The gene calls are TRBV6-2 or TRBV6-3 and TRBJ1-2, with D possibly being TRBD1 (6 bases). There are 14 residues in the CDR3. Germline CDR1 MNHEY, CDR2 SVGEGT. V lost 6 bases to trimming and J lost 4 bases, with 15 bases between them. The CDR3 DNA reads TGTGCCAGCAGCTTCGAAGCGACAGGCTATGGCTACACCTTC. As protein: CASSFEATGYGYTF.

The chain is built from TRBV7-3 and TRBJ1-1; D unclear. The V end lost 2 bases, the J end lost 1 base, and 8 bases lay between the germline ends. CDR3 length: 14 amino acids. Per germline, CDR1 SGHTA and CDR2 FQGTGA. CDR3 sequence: CASSLVYTNTEAFF. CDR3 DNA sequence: TGTGCCAGCAGCTTAGTTTACACGAACACTGAAGCTTTCTTT.

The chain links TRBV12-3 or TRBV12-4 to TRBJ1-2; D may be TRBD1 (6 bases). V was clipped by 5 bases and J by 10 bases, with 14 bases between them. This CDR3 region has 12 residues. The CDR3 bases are TGTGCCAGCAGTGCTACAGGGTCCTCCTACACCTTC. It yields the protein CASSATGSSYTF.

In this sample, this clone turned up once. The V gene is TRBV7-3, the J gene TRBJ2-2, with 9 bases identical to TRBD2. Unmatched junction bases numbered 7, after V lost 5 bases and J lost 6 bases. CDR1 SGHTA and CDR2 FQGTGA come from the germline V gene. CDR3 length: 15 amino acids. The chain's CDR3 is CASSPGTSTAGELFF. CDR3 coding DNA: TGTGCCAGCAGCCCCGGGACTAGCACCGCCGGGGAGCTGTTTTTT.

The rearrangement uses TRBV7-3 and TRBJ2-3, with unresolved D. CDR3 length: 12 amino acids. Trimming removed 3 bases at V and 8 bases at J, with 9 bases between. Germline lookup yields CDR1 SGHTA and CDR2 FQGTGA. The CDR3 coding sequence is TGTGCCAGCAGCTTGGAGACTGGTACGCAGTATTTT. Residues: CASSLETGTQYF.

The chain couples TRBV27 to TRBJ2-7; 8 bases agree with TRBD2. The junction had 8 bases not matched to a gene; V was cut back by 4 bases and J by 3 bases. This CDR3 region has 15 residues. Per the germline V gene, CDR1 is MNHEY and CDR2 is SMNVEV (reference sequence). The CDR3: CASSSRTSRSYEQYF. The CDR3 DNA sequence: TGTGCCAGCAGTTCCCGGACTAGCCGTAGCTACGAGCAGTACTTC.

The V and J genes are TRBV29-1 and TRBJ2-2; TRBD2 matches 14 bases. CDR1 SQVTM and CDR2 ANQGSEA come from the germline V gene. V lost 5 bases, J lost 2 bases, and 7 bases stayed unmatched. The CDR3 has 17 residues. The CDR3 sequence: CSVSGTSGGVNTGELFF. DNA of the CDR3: TGCAGCGTTTCCGGGACTAGCGGGGGCGTCAACACCGGGGAGCTGTTTTTT.

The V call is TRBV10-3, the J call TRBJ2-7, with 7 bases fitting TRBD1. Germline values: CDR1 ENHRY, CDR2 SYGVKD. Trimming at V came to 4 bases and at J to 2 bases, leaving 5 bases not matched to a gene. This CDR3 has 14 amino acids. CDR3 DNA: TGTGCCATCAGTGGCGGACAGGAGACCTACGAGCAGTACTTC. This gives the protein CAISGGQETYEQYF.

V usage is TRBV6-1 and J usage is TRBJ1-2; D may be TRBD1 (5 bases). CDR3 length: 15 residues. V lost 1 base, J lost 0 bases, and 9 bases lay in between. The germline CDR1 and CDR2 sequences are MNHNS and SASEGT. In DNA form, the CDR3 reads TGTGCCAGCAGTGAAGTGGGAGGGGCTAACTATGGCTACACCTTC. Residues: CASSEVGGANYGYTF.

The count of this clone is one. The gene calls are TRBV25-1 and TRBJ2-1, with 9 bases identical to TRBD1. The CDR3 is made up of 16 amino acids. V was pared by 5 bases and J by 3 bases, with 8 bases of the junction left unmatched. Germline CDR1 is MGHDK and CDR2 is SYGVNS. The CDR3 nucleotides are TGTGCCAGCAGTAAAACAACAGGGGGCGGCTACAATGAGCAGTTCTTC. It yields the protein CASSKTTGGGYNEQFF.

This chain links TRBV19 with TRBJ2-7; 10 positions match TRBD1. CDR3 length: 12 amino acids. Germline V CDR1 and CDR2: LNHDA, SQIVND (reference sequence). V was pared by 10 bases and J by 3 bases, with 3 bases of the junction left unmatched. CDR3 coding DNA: TGTGCCACTCGGACAGGGGGCTACGAGCAGTACTTC. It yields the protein CATRTGGYEQYF.

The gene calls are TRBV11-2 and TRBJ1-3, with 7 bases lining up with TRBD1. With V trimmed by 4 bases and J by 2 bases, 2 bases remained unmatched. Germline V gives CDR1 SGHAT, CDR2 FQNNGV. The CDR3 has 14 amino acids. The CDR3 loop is CASSSQGTGNTIYF. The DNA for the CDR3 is TGTGCCAGCAGCTCACAGGGGACTGGAAACACCATATATTTT.

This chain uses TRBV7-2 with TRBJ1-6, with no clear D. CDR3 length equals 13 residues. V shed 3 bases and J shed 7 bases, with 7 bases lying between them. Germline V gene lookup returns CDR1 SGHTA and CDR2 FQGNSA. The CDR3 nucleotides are TGTGCCAGCAGCTTTGCGGAAAATTCACCCCTCCACTTT. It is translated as CASSFAENSPLHF.

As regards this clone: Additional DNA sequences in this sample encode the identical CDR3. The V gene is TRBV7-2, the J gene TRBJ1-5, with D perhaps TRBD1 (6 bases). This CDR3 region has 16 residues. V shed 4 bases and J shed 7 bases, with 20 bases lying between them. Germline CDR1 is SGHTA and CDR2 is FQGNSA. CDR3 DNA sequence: TGTGCCAGCAGCTGGGGGGGCAGGGGAAGGAGACAGCCCCAGCATTTT. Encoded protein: CASSWGGRGRRQPQHF.